This entry features one TCR beta chain sequence. Its antigen is unknown. Assay used: immunoSEQ multiplex PCR; TCRdb lists only in-frame clones, some missing. The table has tens of thousands of clones, 70% to 90% seen once. These data are taken from a study of OX40 agonist ivuxolimab in advanced cancers. In the study overall: Checkpoint inhibitors had been given previously to 35% to 50% of patients.

Baseline was the first blood sampling point, followed by cycle 4 day 1 and cycle 7 day 1. Germline values: CDR1 MNHEY, CDR2 SMNVEV (reference sequence). The CDR3 runs 18 residues. Unmatched junction bases numbered 17, after V lost 6 bases and J lost 4 bases. Findings of the study overall: Averaged across samples, CD8+ T cells carried more expanded clones than CD4+ did. The specificity for antigen of the expanded peripheral T cells was not determined.

Sequencing was performed on CD4+ or CD8+ T cells sorted from blood, taken in a trial of the OX40 agonist ivuxolimab. The chain combines TRBV27 with TRBJ2-3; 9 bases map to TRBD2. The sequence was obtained from an adult with an advanced solid tumor such as melanoma, head and neck, liver or kidney cancer. The CDR3 region is CASRLGLAGPTSPDTQYF. The CDR3 coding sequence is TGTGCCAGCAGACTGGGTCTAGCGGGGCCGACGAGCCCAGATACGCAGTATTTT.